This TCR beta chain was profiled in a study of blood T cell repertoires in COVID-19. As for the study in general: In each case, the material was cDNA or gDNA derived from T cells, B-cell-depleted T cells, or PBMCs.

Per the germline V gene, CDR1 is MNHEY and CDR2 is SVGAGI. After removal of 4 bases from V and 3 bases from J, the junction contained 5 bases not matched to a gene. The CDR3 has 15 residues. Original data processing: Estimation of nucleated cell counts relied on the amplification of reference gene primers. The table came from immunoSEQ multiplex PCR; TCRdb's copy has only in-frame clones and leaves some out. That table is the source of V, J and clone size, and D and trimming were worked out from the DNA. The sample lists tens of thousands of clones, over 80% seen once, with roughly 10% in the top ten.

Sample: peripheral blood. The rearrangement joins TRBV6-5 to TRBJ2-7, with 11 positions matching TRBD2. The source is a human donor in a cohort sampled during active COVID-19. The CDR3 region is CASSLLAGADYEQYF. The CDR3 region has the DNA TGTGCCAGCAGTTTACTAGCGGGGGCCGACTACGAGCAGTACTTC.